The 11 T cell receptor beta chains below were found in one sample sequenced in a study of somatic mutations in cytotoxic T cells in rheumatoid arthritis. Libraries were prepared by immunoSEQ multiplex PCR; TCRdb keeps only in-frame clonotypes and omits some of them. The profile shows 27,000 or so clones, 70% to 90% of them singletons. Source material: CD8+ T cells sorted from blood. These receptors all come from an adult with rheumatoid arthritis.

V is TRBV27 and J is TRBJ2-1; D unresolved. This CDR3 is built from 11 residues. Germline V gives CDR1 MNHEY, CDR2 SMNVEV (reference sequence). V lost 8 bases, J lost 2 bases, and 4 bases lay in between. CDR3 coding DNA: TGTGCCAGCGGGCCCTACAATGAGCAGTTCTTC. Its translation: CASGPYNEQFF.

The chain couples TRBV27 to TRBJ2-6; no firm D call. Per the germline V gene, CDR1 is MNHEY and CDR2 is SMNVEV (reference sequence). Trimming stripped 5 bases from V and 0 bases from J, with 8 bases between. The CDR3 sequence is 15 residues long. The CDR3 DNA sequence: TGTGCCAGCAGTGATGAGAGCTCTGGGGCCAACGTCCTGACTTTC. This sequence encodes CASSDESSGANVLTF.

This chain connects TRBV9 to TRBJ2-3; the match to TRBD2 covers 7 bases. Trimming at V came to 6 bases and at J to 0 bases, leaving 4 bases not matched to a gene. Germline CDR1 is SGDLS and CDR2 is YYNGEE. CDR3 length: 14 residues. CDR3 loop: CASNIAGSTDTQYF. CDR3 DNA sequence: TGTGCCAGCAACATAGCGGGCAGCACAGATACGCAGTATTTT.

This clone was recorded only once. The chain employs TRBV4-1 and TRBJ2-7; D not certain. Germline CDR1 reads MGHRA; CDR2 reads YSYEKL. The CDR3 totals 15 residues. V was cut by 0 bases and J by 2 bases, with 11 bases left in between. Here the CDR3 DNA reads TGCGCCAGCAGCCAAGAACCCACAGCCCCCTACGAGCAGTACTTC. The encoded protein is CASSQEPTAPYEQYF.

This CDR3 is CASSFTSYEQYF. CDR3 DNA: TGTGCCAGCAGCTTTACCTCCTACGAGCAGTACTTC. This chain links TRBV7-2 with TRBJ2-7; D gene uncertain. Germline CDR1 and CDR2: SGHTA and FQGNSA. The CDR3 consists of 12 residues. The V end was cut by 3 bases, the J end by 0 bases, with 3 bases between.

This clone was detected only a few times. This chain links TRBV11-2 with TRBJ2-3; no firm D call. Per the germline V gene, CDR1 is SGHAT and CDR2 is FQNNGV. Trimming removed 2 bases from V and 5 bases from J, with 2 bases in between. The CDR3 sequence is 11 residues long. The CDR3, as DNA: TGTGCCAGCAGCTTACTAGATACGCAGTATTTT. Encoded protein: CASSLLDTQYF. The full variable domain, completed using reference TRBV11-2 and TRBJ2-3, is EAGVAQSPRYKIIEKRQSVAFWCNPISGHATLYWYQQILGQGPKLLIQFQNNGVVDDSQLPKDRFSAERLKGVDSTLKIQPAKLEDSAVYLCASSLLDTQYFGPGTRLTVL.

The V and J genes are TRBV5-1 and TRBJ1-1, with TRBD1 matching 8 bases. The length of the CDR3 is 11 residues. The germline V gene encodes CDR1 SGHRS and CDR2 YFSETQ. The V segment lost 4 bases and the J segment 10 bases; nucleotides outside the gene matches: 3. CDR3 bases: TGCGCCAGCAGCCAAGGACAGGGAGCTTTCTTT. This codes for CASSQGQGAFF.

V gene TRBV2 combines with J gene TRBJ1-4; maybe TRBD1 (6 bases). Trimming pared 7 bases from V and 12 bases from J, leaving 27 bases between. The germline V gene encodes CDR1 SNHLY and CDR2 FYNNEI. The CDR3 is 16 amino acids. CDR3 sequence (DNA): TGTGCCAGCACAGTTTTTGGGGACAATCCAACTACTGAACTGTTTTTT. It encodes CASTVFGDNPTTELFF.

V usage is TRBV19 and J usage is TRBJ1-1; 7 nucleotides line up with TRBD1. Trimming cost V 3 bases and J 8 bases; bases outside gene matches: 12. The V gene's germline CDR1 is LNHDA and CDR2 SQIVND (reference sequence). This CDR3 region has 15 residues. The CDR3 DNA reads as TGTGCCAGTAGTATTGGCAACAGGGGACCCCCCGAAGCTTTCTTT. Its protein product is CASSIGNRGPPEAFF.

The CDR3: CASSQDRGTGSNEQYF. The CDR3 DNA sequence: TGCGCCAGCAGCCAAGATCGGGGGACAGGGAGCAACGAGCAGTACTTC. The chain uses TRBV4-3 and TRBJ2-7, with TRBD1 matching over 9 bases. The CDR3 totals 16 residues. Trimming at V came to 0 bases and at J to 5 bases, leaving 8 bases not matched to a gene. Germline CDR1 LGHNA, CDR2 YSLEER.

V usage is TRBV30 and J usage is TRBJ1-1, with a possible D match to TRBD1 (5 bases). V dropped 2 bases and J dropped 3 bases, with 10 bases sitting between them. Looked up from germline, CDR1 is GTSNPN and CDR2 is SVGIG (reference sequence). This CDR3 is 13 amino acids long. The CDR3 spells CAWSRWGDTEAFF. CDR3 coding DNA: TGTGCCTGGAGTCGTTGGGGGGACACTGAAGCTTTCTTT.